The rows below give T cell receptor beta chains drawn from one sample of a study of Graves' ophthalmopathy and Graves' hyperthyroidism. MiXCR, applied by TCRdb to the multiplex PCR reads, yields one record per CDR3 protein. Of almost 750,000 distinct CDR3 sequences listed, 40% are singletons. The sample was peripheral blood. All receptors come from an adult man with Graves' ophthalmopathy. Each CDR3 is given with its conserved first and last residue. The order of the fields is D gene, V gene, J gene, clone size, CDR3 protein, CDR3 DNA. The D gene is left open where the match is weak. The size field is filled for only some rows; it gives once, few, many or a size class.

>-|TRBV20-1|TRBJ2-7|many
CSARDRLALAYEQYF
TGCAGTGCTAGAGATCGGCTAGCGCTGGCCTACGAGCAGTACTTC
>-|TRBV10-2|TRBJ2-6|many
CASIAGSGANVLTF
TGCGCCAGCATAGCCGGGTCTGGGGCCAACGTCCTGACTTTC
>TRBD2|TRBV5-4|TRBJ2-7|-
CASSLGGLAPVQYF
TGTGCCAGCAGCCTGGGGGGACTAGCTCCTGTGCAGTACTTC
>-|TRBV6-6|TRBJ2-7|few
CASSLGSQQYF
TGTGCCAGCAGTTTAGGCTCCCAGCAGTACTTC
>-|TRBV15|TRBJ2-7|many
CATSRDTHSYEQYF
TGTGCCACCAGCAGAGATACCCACTCCTACGAGCAGTACTTC
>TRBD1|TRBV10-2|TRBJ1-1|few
CASSEPGGVRTEAFF
TGTGCCAGCAGTGAACCAGGGGGCGTGAGAACTGAAGCTTTCTTT
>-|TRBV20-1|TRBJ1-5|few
CSARVGAGNQPQHF
TGCAGTGCTAGAGTAGGGGCCGGCAATCAGCCCCAGCATTTT
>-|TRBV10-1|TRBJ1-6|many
CASSTGNNSPLHF
TGCGCCAGCAGTACGGGGAACAATTCACCCCTCCACTTT
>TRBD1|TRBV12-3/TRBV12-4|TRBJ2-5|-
CASSLYLGTGVETQYF
TGTGCCAGCAGCCTTTACCTCGGGACAGGGGTTGAGACCCAGTACTTC
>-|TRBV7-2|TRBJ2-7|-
CASSVTPTYERYF
TGTGCCAGCAGCGTAACTCCGACCTACGAGCGGTACTTC
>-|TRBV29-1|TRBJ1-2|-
CSVAQGGDYTF
TGCAGCGTCGCTCAGGGCGGAGACTACACCTTC
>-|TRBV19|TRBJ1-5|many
CASSIGDDYSNQPQHF
TGTGCCAGTAGTATCGGGGACGACTATAGCAATCAGCCCCAGCATTTT
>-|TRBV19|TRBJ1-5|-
CASSIAPGGRINQPQHF
TGTGCCAGTAGTATAGCTCCGGGGGGCAGGATCAATCAGCCCCAGCATTTT
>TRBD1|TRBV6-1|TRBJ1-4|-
CASNKNRGWSEKLFF
TGTGCCAGCAACAAGAACAGGGGCTGGAGTGAAAAACTGTTTTTT
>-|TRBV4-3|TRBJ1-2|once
CASSQGEAYRTNYGYTF
TGCGCCAGCAGCCAAGGAGAGGCATACAGGACTAACTATGGCTACACCTTC
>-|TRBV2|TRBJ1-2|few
CASSEWDNYGYTF
TGTGCCAGCAGTGAATGGGATAACTATGGCTACACCTTC
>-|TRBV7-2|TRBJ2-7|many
CASSTQTSYEQYF
TGTGCCAGCAGCACCCAGACTAGTTACGAGCAGTACTTC
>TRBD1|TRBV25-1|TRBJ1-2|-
CASSQTQGAFDGYTF
TGTGCCAGCAGTCAAACACAGGGGGCGTTCGATGGCTACACCTTC
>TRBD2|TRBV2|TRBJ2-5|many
CASSLTLASQETQYF
TGTGCCAGCAGTTTAACACTAGCGTCCCAAGAGACCCAGTACTTC
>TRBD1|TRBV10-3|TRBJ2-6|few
CAGGQGGVGANVLTF
TGTGCCGGGGGACAGGGGGGAGTTGGGGCCAACGTCCTGACTTTC
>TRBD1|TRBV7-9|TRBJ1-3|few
CASSLQGRGNTIYF
TGTGCCAGCAGTCTACAGGGGAGAGGAAACACCATATATTTT
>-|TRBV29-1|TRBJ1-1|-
CSAGSGPNTEAFF
TGCAGCGCTGGCTCAGGGCCGAACACTGAAGCTTTCTTT
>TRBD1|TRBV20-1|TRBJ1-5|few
CSASTGTGWRGSNQPQHF
TGCAGTGCCAGCACCGGGACAGGGTGGCGAGGTAGCAATCAGCCCCAGCATTTT
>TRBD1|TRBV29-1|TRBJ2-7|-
CSFEGQGVASEQYF
TGCAGCTTTGAGGGACAGGGGGTGGCGAGTGAGCAGTACTTC
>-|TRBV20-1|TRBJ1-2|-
CSARDPPGARNYGYTF
TGCAGTGCTAGAGATCCCCCGGGGGCGCGTAACTATGGCTACACCTTC
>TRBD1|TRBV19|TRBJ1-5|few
CASSLNLGTGSQPQHF
TGTGCCAGTAGTCTGAACCTCGGGACAGGTAGTCAGCCCCAGCATTTT
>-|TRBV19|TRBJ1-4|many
CASQTAATNEKLFF
TGTGCCAGCCAGACCGCCGCAACTAATGAAAAACTGTTTTTT
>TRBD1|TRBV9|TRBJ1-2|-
CASSPNTGEEGYTF
TGTGCCAGCAGCCCCAATACAGGGGAGGAGGGCTACACCTTC